This entry concerns a single T cell receptor (beta chain). Its specificity is not known. Addition of a universal primer site occurred through template switching, and cDNA carried unique molecular identifiers. Each CDR3 protein gets one entry after TCRdb re-called the 5' RACE reads with MiXCR. Of 240,000 or so distinct CDR3 sequences listed, under 12% are singletons. This specimen comes from a study of identical twins. General study results and limits: Researchers reported weaker excess twin sharing in beta out-of-frame sequences.

The sequenced material came from memory T cells sorted from blood. The TCR comes from a man aged 50-60 years in good health.

The CDR3: CASRPAGGAVGELFF. The CDR3 DNA follows: TGTGCCAGCAGGCCAGCGGGGGGCGCGGTAGGGGAGCTGTTTTTT. The chain links TRBV25-1 to TRBJ2-2; TRBD2 aligns across 9 bases. The CDR3 runs 15 residues. CDR1 is MGHDK, CDR2 SYGVNS, per germline. The ends lost 6 bases at V and 8 bases at J; junction bases unmatched: 10.